The source of this T cell receptor beta chain is a study of identical twins. The sample holds many counts of this clonotype. Antigen: not known. Germline V gives CDR1 SQVTM, CDR2 ANQGSEA. V was clipped by 4 bases and J by 1 base; unmatched bases: 10. The CDR3 runs 17 residues. Study-wide results and limits: Twin sharing of out-of-frame TCR alpha was underestimated by models in monozygotic pairs.

TCRdb itself ran the 5' RACE reads through MiXCR, one entry per CDR3 protein. The sample carries about 720,000 distinct CDR3 sequences, more than 6.5% recorded once. These data are also associated with another study on yellow fever vaccine responses in identical twins. From that paper: The T cell response to vaccination in identical twins was reportedly partly convergent and partly personalized.

This TCR came from a woman aged 18-30 years in good health. The sample consisted of PBMCs. The V gene is TRBV29-1, the J gene TRBJ2-1, with 10 bases that match TRBD2. The CDR3 nucleotides read TGCAGCGTTGGGGATTGGACTAGCGGAGTTTCCTACAATGAGCAGTTCTTC. Amino acid sequence: CSVGDWTSGVSYNEQFF.